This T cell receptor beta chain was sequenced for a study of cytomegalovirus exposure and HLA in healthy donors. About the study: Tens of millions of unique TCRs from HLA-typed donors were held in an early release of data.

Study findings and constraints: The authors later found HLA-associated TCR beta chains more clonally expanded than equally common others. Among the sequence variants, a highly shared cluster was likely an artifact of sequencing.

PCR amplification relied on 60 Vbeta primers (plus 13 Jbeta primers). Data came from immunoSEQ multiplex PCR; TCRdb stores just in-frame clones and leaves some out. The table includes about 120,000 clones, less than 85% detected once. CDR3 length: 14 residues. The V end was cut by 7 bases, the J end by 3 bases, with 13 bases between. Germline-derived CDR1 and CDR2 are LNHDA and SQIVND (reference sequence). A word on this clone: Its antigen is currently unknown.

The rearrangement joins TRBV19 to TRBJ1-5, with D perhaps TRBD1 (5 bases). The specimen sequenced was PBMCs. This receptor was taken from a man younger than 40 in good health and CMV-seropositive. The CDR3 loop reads CASTAGQHNQPQHF. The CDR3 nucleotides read TGTGCCAGTACCGCTGGACAACACAATCAGCCCCAGCATTTT.